This T cell receptor beta chain came from a study of blood T cell repertoires in COVID-19. The protocol was immunoSEQ multiplex PCR, while the TCRdb copy is restricted to in-frame clones and leaves out a portion. The table includes over 120,000 clones, nearly 80% detected once. Trimming shortened V by 2 bases and J by 4 bases, and 11 bases separated the two germline ends. Germline V gene sequence: CDR1 SEHNR, CDR2 FQNEAQ (reference sequence). The CDR3 totals 14 residues. Sequencing input: PBMCs or T cells enriched from blood (not recorded which). This TCR was sampled from a woman aged 45 to 65 who had recovered from COVID-19. The chain recombines TRBV7-9 with TRBJ1-2; D perhaps matches TRBD1 (6 bases). For the CDR3, the DNA is TGTGCCAGCAGCTTACCAGAGGGGGTCTATGGCTACACCTTC. Its translation: CASSLPEGVYGYTF.